These 30 T cell receptor beta chains originate from one sample sequenced in a study of post-analysis software for immune sequencing data. Study findings and constraints: Roughly 5 TRBV segments (TRBV5-6, TRBV5-1 and TRBV20-1 among them) occurred more frequently in patients than in controls.

Antigens for these TCRs are unknown. Unique molecular identifiers were built into the TCR beta cDNA libraries. In TCRdb, the PCR reads were re-called with MiXCR into one record per CDR3 protein. The sample has about 540,000 distinct CDR3 sequences, around a third seen once; the top ten hold around 6.1%. Sequenced sample: blood. The receptors were gathered from a girl between 2 and 17 years old with multiple sclerosis.

This clonotype has a handful of counts. The J gene is TRBJ1-5, the V gene TRBV12-3 or TRBV12-4; D not certain. CDR3 length: 14 amino acids. Trimming pared 3 bases from V and 4 bases from J, leaving 10 bases between. The CDR3 nucleotides are TGTGCCAGCAGTTTGGTCGGAGATAATCAGCCCCAGCATTTT. Its translation is CASSLVGDNQPQHF.

This sequence joins TRBV9 and TRBJ1-2; 7 nucleotides agree with TRBD1. Germline CDR1 and CDR2: SGDLS and YYNGEE. V shed 2 bases and J 2 bases; nucleotides not matched to a gene: 6. The CDR3 length is 15 residues. The CDR3 is CASSVEGQINYGYTF. The CDR3 DNA follows: TGTGCCAGCAGCGTCGAGGGACAGATAAACTATGGCTACACCTTC.

This chain links TRBV14 with TRBJ2-2; 9 bases fit TRBD1. CDR1 and CDR2 (germline): SGHDN, FVKESK. This CDR3 comprises 18 residues. The V segment lost 4 bases and the J segment 5 bases; nucleotides outside the gene matches: 14. The CDR3 nucleotides read TGTGCCAGCAGCCCCCTAGGCAGGACAGGGGCCCGAACCGGGGAGCTGTTTTTT. Encoded protein: CASSPLGRTGARTGELFF. The whole variable domain, filled in from reference TRBV14 and TRBJ2-2, reads EAGVTQFPSHSVIEKGQTVTLRCDPISGHDNLYWYRRVMGKEIKFLLHFVKESKQDESGMPNNRFLAERTGGTYSTLKVQPAELEDSGVYFCASSPLGRTGARTGELFFGEGSRLTVL.

CDR3 bases: TGTGCCAGCAGCCAAGAAGCAGGATCGTATGGCTACACCTTC. Protein: CASSQEAGSYGYTF. V is TRBV3-1 and J is TRBJ1-2; D call uncertain. V was pared by 0 bases and J by 5 bases, with 10 bases between. Per the germline V gene, CDR1 is LGHDT and CDR2 is YNNKEL (reference sequence). CDR3 size: 14 residues.

This clonotype was counted a few times. The chain employs TRBV9 and TRBJ2-3; tentative D call: TRBD2 (6 bases). Germline CDR1 and CDR2: SGDLS and YYNGEE. The CDR3 sequence is 13 residues long. With 2 bases removed from V and 6 bases from J, the gap between germline ends came to 10 bases. The CDR3 bases are TGTGCCAGCAGCGTTAGACTAGATGATACGCAGTATTTT. It encodes CASSVRLDDTQYF.

This clonotype was picked up a small number of times. The chain couples TRBV7-8 to TRBJ2-1; 9 positions match TRBD2. The CDR3 contains 14 residues. Germline V lookup: CDR1 SGHVS, CDR2 FQNEAQ. After removal of 8 bases from V and 7 bases from J, the junction contained 9 bases not matched to a gene. This CDR3 reads CASAGRGGRNEQFF. The CDR3 nucleotides are TGTGCCAGCGCGGGGCGGGGGGGCCGGAATGAGCAGTTCTTC. The complete variable domain, with remaining parts taken from reference TRBV7-8 and TRBJ2-1, reads GAGVSQSPRYKVAKRGQDVALRCDPISGHVSLFWYQQALGQGPEFLTYFQNEAQLDKSGLPSDRFFAERPEGSVSTLKIQRTQQEDSAVYLCASAGRGGRNEQFFGPGTRLTVL.

The V call is TRBV5-1, the J call TRBJ2-1; 7 bases line up with TRBD2. This CDR3 has 15 residues. J was trimmed by 5 bases and V by 5 bases; bases with no gene match: 10. From germline, CDR1 is SGHRS and CDR2 YFSETQ. CDR3 nucleotides: TGCGCCAGCAGGCAATCGCGGGGGTTCAACAATGAGCAGTTCTTC. Its translation: CASRQSRGFNNEQFF.

This clonotype was observed a few times. The gene calls are TRBV19 and TRBJ2-3, with no clear D. The CDR3 has 13 amino acids. Looked up from germline, CDR1 is LNHDA and CDR2 is SQIVND (reference sequence). V lost 7 bases and J 4 bases, leaving 12 bases between the germline ends. CDR3 nucleotide sequence: TGTGCCAGTATGGGCTACTTGGCAGATACGCAGTATTTT. Its translation: CASMGYLADTQYF.

This chain links TRBV29-1 with TRBJ2-7, with D unresolved. In germline, CDR1 is SQVTM, CDR2 ANQGSEA. Trimming removed 4 bases from V and 4 bases from J, with 8 bases in between. The CDR3 consists of 11 residues. CDR3 DNA sequence: TGCAGCGTTGCCTCCGGGTACGAGCAGTACTTC. Translated, it gives CSVASGYEQYF.

CDR3 DNA sequence: TGTGCCAGCAGCTTGGAGCGGGGCTCCTACGAGCAGTACTTC. Encoded protein: CASSLERGSYEQYF. This chain links TRBV5-6 with TRBJ2-7; TRBD2 aligns across 7 bases. CDR3 length: 14 amino acids. V lost 0 bases to trimming and J lost 0 bases; unmatched junction nucleotides: 0. CDR1 and CDR2 (germline): SGHDT, YYEEEE.

This sequence joins TRBV20-1 and TRBJ2-1; 12 bases fit TRBD1. Germline V CDR1 and CDR2: DFQATT, SNEGSKA (reference sequence). V was pared by 4 bases and J by 1 base, with 5 bases of the junction left unmatched. CDR3 length: 16 residues. CDR3 residues: CSAIGTGGWSYNEQFF. The CDR3 DNA reads TGCAGTGCTATTGGGACAGGGGGCTGGTCCTACAATGAGCAGTTCTTC.

The V and J genes are TRBV5-1 and TRBJ2-1; D is tentatively TRBD1 or TRBD2 (5 bases each). The CDR3 sequence is 14 residues long. CDR1 and CDR2 from the germline V gene are SGHRS and YFSETQ. The V gene lost 7 bases and the J gene lost 5 bases, with 16 bases spanning the gap. In DNA form, the CDR3 reads TGCGCCAGCCGAGGGACCCTAACCAACAATGAGCAGTTCTTC. It encodes CASRGTLTNNEQFF.

This clonotype occurred a few times. The gene calls are TRBV7-9 and TRBJ1-2, with 10 nucleotides matching TRBD1. The germline CDR1 and CDR2 sequences are SEHNR and FQNEAQ (reference sequence). Unmatched junction bases numbered 12, after V lost 1 base and J lost 7 bases. This CDR3 spans 17 amino acids. Here the CDR3 DNA reads TGTGCCAGCAGCTTAGAAGCTGGTGACAGGGGGCTCTCTGGCTACACCTTC. Translating gives CASSLEAGDRGLSGYTF.

The chain employs TRBV14 and TRBJ2-5, with unresolved D. V gave up 3 bases and J gave up 5 bases, with 19 bases separating them. The V gene's germline CDR1 is SGHDN and CDR2 FVKESK. The CDR3 covers 16 residues. The CDR3 is CASSHLGPGRIETQYF. The CDR3 nucleotides are TGTGCCAGCAGCCATCTGGGTCCAGGTCGGATCGAGACCCAGTACTTC.

This clonotype was seen a few times. The chain has TRBV11-2 and TRBJ1-5; D is undetermined. Between the trimmed V and J ends, which lost 1 base and 2 bases, there was a span of 12 bases. The germline V gene encodes CDR1 SGHAT and CDR2 FQNNGV. The CDR3 is 16 residues long. CDR3 sequence (DNA): TGTGCCAGCAGCTTAGGGCCGCCTTACGGCAATCAGCCCCAGCATTTT. Its protein is CASSLGPPYGNQPQHF. The full variable domain, in which reference TRBV11-2 and TRBJ1-5 provide the parts outside the CDR3, is EAGVAQSPRYKIIEKRQSVAFWCNPISGHATLYWYQQILGQGPKLLIQFQNNGVVDDSQLPKDRFSAERLKGVDSTLKIQPAKLEDSAVYLCASSLGPPYGNQPQHFGDGTRLSIL.

In its sample, this clonotype was seen a few times. This chain joins TRBV6-1 and TRBJ2-1; 13 bases align to TRBD2. Germline V gene data show CDR1 as MNHNS and CDR2 as SASEGT. V lost 5 bases and J lost 0; bases outside the gene matches: 7. This CDR3 comprises 18 residues. The CDR3 spells CASSPGLAGISSYNEQFF. CDR3 sequence (DNA): TGTGCCAGCAGTCCGGGACTAGCGGGGATTAGCTCCTACAATGAGCAGTTCTTC.

CDR3 sequence reads: CASSLDPSRGESQPQHF. The CDR3 DNA sequence: TGTGCCAGCAGCTTAGACCCCTCTCGCGGGGAAAGTCAGCCCCAGCATTTT. This chain uses TRBV11-2 with TRBJ1-5; D is ambiguous. With 0 bases removed from V and 6 bases from J, the gap between germline ends came to 18 bases. CDR3 length: 17 amino acids. Germline V CDR1 and CDR2: SGHAT, FQNNGV.

This clonotype was detected only a few times. V and J are TRBV20-1 and TRBJ2-3, with 7 bases aligning to TRBD2. The CDR3 is made up of 13 amino acids. Germline trimming cut 5 bases from V and 1 base from J; bases unmatched to any gene: 3. Germline lookup yields CDR1 DFQATT and CDR2 SNEGSKA (reference sequence). CDR3 in amino acids: CSAGDYRTDTQYF. CDR3 coding DNA: TGCAGTGCTGGGGACTATCGCACAGATACGCAGTATTTT.

The chain has TRBV6-5 and TRBJ2-3; D is uncertain. CDR1 is MNHEY, CDR2 SVGAGI, per germline. The CDR3 is 13 amino acids. Trimming pared 0 bases from V and 7 bases from J, leaving 8 bases between. CDR3 nucleotides: TGTGCCAGCAGTTACTCGAAGTATAATACGCAGTATTTT. The encoded protein is CASSYSKYNTQYF.

This rearrangement joins TRBV5-1 to TRBJ2-3; D is unclear. Germline V gives CDR1 SGHRS, CDR2 YFSETQ. The CDR3 extends over 13 amino acids. The V gene lost 0 bases and the J gene lost 7 bases, with 9 bases spanning the gap. The CDR3 loop is CASSLGASNTQYF. The DNA for the CDR3 is TGCGCCAGCAGCTTGGGGGCCTCAAATACGCAGTATTTT.

This clonotype came up a few times. The chain recombines TRBV6-5 with TRBJ1-2, with unresolved D. CDR3 length: 14 amino acids. Between the trimmed V and J ends, which lost 7 bases and 1 base, there was a span of 13 bases. Germline V gene sequence: CDR1 MNHEY, CDR2 SVGAGI. The CDR3: CASTYGGGNYGYTF. Here the CDR3 DNA reads TGTGCCAGCACCTACGGTGGCGGTAACTATGGCTACACCTTC.

The genes are TRBV12-3 or TRBV12-4 and TRBJ1-5; D perhaps matches TRBD1 (6 bases). Trimming removed 8 bases from V and 7 bases from J, with 15 bases in between. The CDR3 contains 13 residues. CDR3 loop: CASASNRDQPQHF. The CDR3, as DNA: TGTGCCAGCGCGTCAAACAGGGACCAGCCCCAGCATTTT.

The chain uses TRBV6-4 and TRBJ2-7; TRBD2 might be the D (6 bases). This CDR3 is 14 amino acids long. The germline V and J ends were trimmed by 7 bases and 5 bases, with 18 bases remaining between them. CDR1 and CDR2 (germline): MRHNA, SNTAGT. CDR3 protein: CASIMTGGSDEQYF. Written as DNA, the CDR3 is TGTGCCAGCATCATGACCGGGGGTAGCGACGAGCAGTACTTC.

This clonotype was seen more than once but under ten times. This sequence joins TRBV12-3 or TRBV12-4 and TRBJ2-5; TRBD2 matches 15 bases. The CDR3 totals 19 residues. Losses at the gene ends were 8 bases for V and 1 base for J; bases not matched to a gene: 14. This chain's CDR3 is CASSPGTSGGPNIQETQYF. In nucleotides, the CDR3 is TGTGCCAGCTCTCCCGGGACTAGCGGGGGGCCTAATATCCAAGAGACCCAGTACTTC.

This rearrangement joins TRBV28 to TRBJ2-1; D remains ambiguous. From germline, CDR1 is MDHEN and CDR2 SYDVKM. V was cut by 5 bases and J by 4 bases, with 6 bases left in between. The CDR3 is 12 amino acids. For the CDR3, the DNA is TGTGCCAGCAGTAATTTGTACAATGAGCAGTTCTTC. It yields the protein CASSNLYNEQFF.

The gene calls are TRBV5-1 and TRBJ1-6; the D gene is possibly TRBD1 (5 bases). Trimming stripped 0 bases from V and 11 bases from J, with 12 bases between. Germline loops: CDR1 SGHRS, CDR2 YFSETQ. CDR3 length equals 14 residues. In nucleotides, the CDR3 is TGCGCCAGCAGCTTGGCGGCAGGGAGCCCACCCCTCCACTTT. Translated, it gives CASSLAAGSPPLHF.

The chain recombines TRBV7-2 with TRBJ1-5, with TRBD1 matching over 9 bases. J gave up 3 bases and V 4 bases, and 7 bases lay outside the gene matches. Germline CDR1 is SGHTA and CDR2 is FQGNSA. The CDR3 runs 16 residues. CDR3 nucleotides: TGTGCCAGCAGCTCTGCGACAGGGGGAGCCAATCAGCCCCAGCATTTT. Protein: CASSSATGGANQPQHF. Filled out from reference TRBV7-2 and TRBJ1-5, the complete variable domain reads GAGVSQSPSNKVTEKGKDVELRCDPISGHTALYWYRQSLGQGLEFLIYFQGNSAPDKSGLPSDRFSAERTGGSVSTLTIQRTQQEDSAVYLCASSSATGGANQPQHFGDGTRLSIL.

This chain uses TRBV6-5 with TRBJ2-1; TRBD2 matches 8 bases. This CDR3 has 16 amino acids. Per germline, CDR1 MNHEY and CDR2 SVGAGI. V lost 4 bases and J lost 1; bases outside the gene matches: 6. The CDR3 reads CASSSGTRWSYNEQFF. In nucleotides, the CDR3 is TGTGCCAGCAGTTCCGGGACTAGGTGGTCCTACAATGAGCAGTTCTTC.

This clonotype is a singleton in its sample. V is TRBV7-2 and J is TRBJ1-4; no firm D call. The germline gives CDR1 SGHTA, CDR2 FQGNSA. V was shortened by 3 bases and J by 8 bases, with 16 bases between the two germline ends. The CDR3 spans 15 residues. CDR3 sequence reads: CASSFSRVLGEKLFF. Written as DNA, the CDR3 is TGTGCCAGCAGCTTTTCAAGGGTCCTAGGGGAAAAACTGTTTTTT.

J is TRBJ2-7 and V is TRBV10-3; D is possibly TRBD1 (5 bases). The ends were cut back, 4 bases at V and 1 base at J, with 14 bases in the middle. In germline, CDR1 is ENHRY, CDR2 SYGVKD. The CDR3 is 15 residues long. CDR3 loop: CAISALTTGSYEQYF. CDR3 DNA sequence: TGTGCCATCAGTGCTTTAACAACAGGATCCTACGAGCAGTACTTC.